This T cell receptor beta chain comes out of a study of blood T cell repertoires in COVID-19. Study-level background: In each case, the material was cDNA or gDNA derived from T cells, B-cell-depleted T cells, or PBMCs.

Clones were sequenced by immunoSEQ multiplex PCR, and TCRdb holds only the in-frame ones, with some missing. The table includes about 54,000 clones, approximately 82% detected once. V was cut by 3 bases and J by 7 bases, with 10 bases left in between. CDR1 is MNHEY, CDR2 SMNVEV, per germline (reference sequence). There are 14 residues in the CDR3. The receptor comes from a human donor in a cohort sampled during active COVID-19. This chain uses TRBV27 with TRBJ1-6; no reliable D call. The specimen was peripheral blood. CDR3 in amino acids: CASSFRGENSPLHF. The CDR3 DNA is TGTGCCAGCAGTTTCCGGGGAGAGAATTCACCCCTCCACTTT.